The clone carrying this T cell receptor beta chain was seen ten or more times. Its specificity is unknown. This sample is part of a study of human T cells and chemical hapten exposure. For the study at large: Minor volume differences among pooled libraries chiefly drove per-sample TCR yield variation.

The CDR3 is 24 amino acids. Trimming cost V 2 bases and J 3 bases; bases outside gene matches: 31. Germline V gene lookup returns CDR1 SGHAT and CDR2 FQNNGV. Time point denoted: patch test 2, 6 weeks after DPC sensitization. The treatment was: therapeutic diphenylcyclopropenone sensitization with weekly scalp DPC. Prior to application of each patch test, blood was drawn. Single cDNA molecules in the library carried unique molecular identifiers attached during preparation. TCRdb reprocessed the RACE reads with MiXCR, giving one entry per CDR3 protein. The sample has 95,000 or so distinct CDR3 sequences; approximately 10% are singletons. Study outcomes and limitations: Donors, who had alopecia, may show an immune response that differs from healthy people's.

The chain joins TRBV11-2 to TRBJ2-3; TRBD2 aligns across 8 bases. The source is a woman in her forties with alopecia areata. Some clones in this sample may be carry-over from other donors' samples. The source was whole blood, collected in connection with sensitization to the hapten diphenylcyclopropenone (DPC). CDR3 sequence (DNA): TGTGCCAGCAGCTTAAGGGCCCGTTTAGGGGACACGGAAGGACTAGCCCCTTTAACAGATACGCAGTATTTT. This gives the protein CASSLRARLGDTEGLAPLTDTQYF.